The 31 T cell receptor beta chains presented below share a single source sample, sequenced in a study of cytomegalovirus exposure and HLA in healthy donors. Researchers ran the PCR with 60 Vbeta and 13 Jbeta primers. The protocol was immunoSEQ multiplex PCR, while the TCRdb copy is restricted to in-frame clones and leaves out a portion. The sample lists fewer than 250,000 clones, almost 80% occurring once. The sequencing sample was made of PBMCs. The receptors derive from a male donor in good health and CMV-seronegative.

The rearrangement uses TRBV2 and TRBJ1-6, with 7 nucleotides matching TRBD1. The CDR3 spans 16 residues. Germline V gene lookup returns CDR1 SNHLY and CDR2 FYNNEI. Trimming took 5 bases from V and 4 from J; bases not matched to a gene: 8. Here the CDR3 reads CASSRDSGLYNSPLHF. The CDR3 DNA is TGTGCCAGCAGTAGGGACAGCGGGCTTTATAATTCACCCCTCCACTTT.

J is TRBJ1-2 and V is TRBV9; 8 bases fit TRBD1. This CDR3 contains 16 residues. Trimming removed 0 bases from V and 4 bases from J; junction bases left unmatched: 8. Germline V gene sequence: CDR1 SGDLS, CDR2 YYNGEE. DNA of the CDR3: TGTGCCAGCAGCGTAGGTCAGGGGGCGTTTGCCTATGGCTACACCTTC. It encodes CASSVGQGAFAYGYTF.

CDR3 amino acids: CASSEYRPGGQETQYF. In nucleotides, the CDR3 is TGTGCCAGCAGTGAATATCGACCGGGAGGCCAAGAGACCCAGTACTTC. The chain is built from TRBV25-1 and TRBJ2-5; 7 bases are a match to TRBD2. Germline V gives CDR1 MGHDK, CDR2 SYGVNS. The V gene end was trimmed by 0 bases and the J gene end by 1 base; junction bases not matched to a gene: 5. The CDR3 loop spans 16 amino acids.

Of note for this clone: Sequence at one end of the junction differs from germline and may be a read error. This chain links TRBV11-3 with TRBJ2-1; 14 nucleotides line up with TRBD2. CDR3 length: 14 residues. Germline V gives CDR1 SGHNT, CDR2 YENEEA. The DNA of the CDR3 is TGTGCCAGCAGCTTAGGGACTAGCGGGGGGCTCCCGATCTTC. As protein: CASSLGTSGGLPIF.

V and J are TRBV29-1 and TRBJ2-3, with 7 bases lining up with TRBD1. Trimming cost V 2 bases and J 3 bases; bases outside gene matches: 2. CDR3 length equals 13 residues. Germline V gene data show CDR1 as SQVTM and CDR2 as ANQGSEA. CDR3 region: CSVEYRGTDTQYF. The CDR3 coding sequence is TGCAGCGTTGAATACAGGGGAACAGATACGCAGTATTTT.

The chain joins TRBV5-1 to TRBJ2-5, with 10 bases identical to TRBD1. Per germline, CDR1 SGHRS and CDR2 YFSETQ. The trim removed 3 bases at V and 5 bases at J, leaving 13 bases unmatched. The CDR3 is 17 amino acids. The CDR3 DNA follows: TGCGCCAGCAGCTCCTTCTCCGGGACAGGGGTGGGGGAGACCCAGTACTTC. Amino acids: CASSSFSGTGVGETQYF.

The CDR3 DNA sequence: TGCGCCAGCAGCTACACCGGGACAGAAGAAGAGACCCAGTACTTC. Its protein is CASSYTGTEEETQYF. The chain has TRBV5-1 and TRBJ2-5; 7 bases align to TRBD1. Germline CDR1 is SGHRS and CDR2 is YFSETQ. The CDR3 runs 15 residues. Trimming removed 3 bases from V and 3 bases from J; junction bases left unmatched: 8.

The chain employs TRBV6-4 and TRBJ1-1; perhaps TRBD1 as D (5 bases). Germline V gene sequence: CDR1 MRHNA, CDR2 SNTAGT. The CDR3 length is 14 residues. V was cut by 6 bases and J by 0 bases, with 11 bases left in between. CDR3 bases: TGTGCCAGCAGCGCGACAGTTATGAACACTGAAGCTTTCTTT. Its translation is CASSATVMNTEAFF.

The chain links TRBV30 to TRBJ1-4; a possible D gene is TRBD1 (5 bases). The germline V gene has CDR1 GTSNPN and CDR2 SVGIG (reference sequence). This CDR3 has 13 amino acids. V was cut by 4 bases and J by 2 bases, with 8 bases left in between. CDR3 amino acids: CAWMQGTNEKLFF. The DNA for the CDR3 is TGTGCCTGGATGCAGGGTACTAATGAAAAACTGTTTTTT.

To note about this clone: Compared with germline, one end of the junction differs, possibly owing to a read error. The chain uses TRBV27 and TRBJ2-1; 11 bases are a match to TRBD1. The germline V gene has CDR1 MNHEY and CDR2 SMNVEV (reference sequence). This CDR3 is 16 amino acids long. CDR3: CASTLRRDRGGNEQFF. Here the CDR3 DNA reads TGTGCCAGCACTTTACGCCGGGACAGGGGGGGCAATGAGCAGTTCTTC.

The CDR3 DNA reads TGTGCCAGCAGTCCCCTGGGGGAGGGCTACGAGCAGTACTTC. It specifies CASSPLGEGYEQYF. The J gene is TRBJ2-7, the V gene TRBV27; 7 nucleotides line up with TRBD2. This CDR3 is 14 amino acids long. Germline V gene lookup returns CDR1 MNHEY and CDR2 SMNVEV (reference sequence). Unmatched junction bases numbered 7, after V lost 5 bases and J lost 3 bases.

The V gene is TRBV10-3, the J gene TRBJ2-7, with a possible D match to TRBD2 (6 bases). The CDR3 sequence is 15 residues long. From germline, CDR1 is ENHRY and CDR2 SYGVKD. The germline V and J ends were trimmed by 0 bases and 4 bases, with 13 bases remaining between them. The CDR3 DNA reads TGTGCCATCAGTGAGTCTCCCGGGGGTCGGTACGAGCAGTACTTC. Protein product: CAISESPGGRYEQYF.

This clone has only a few counts. The chain is built from TRBV7-2 and TRBJ1-1; D gene ambiguous. Deletions cut 2 bases from V and 6 bases from J, with 10 bases between. This CDR3 region has 13 residues. Germline-derived CDR1 and CDR2 are SGHTA and FQGNSA. For the CDR3, the DNA is TGTGCCAGCAGCTTAACGGTGAGGGCTGAAGCTTTCTTT. Its translation: CASSLTVRAEAFF.

The chain is built from TRBV11-3 and TRBJ2-7; 8 nucleotides match TRBD1. With 2 bases clipped from V and 5 bases from J, the junction kept 8 bases outside the gene matches. The germline CDR1 and CDR2 sequences are SGHNT and YENEEA. The CDR3 is 15 residues long. The CDR3 is CASSLSPGGRNEQYF. The CDR3 bases are TGTGCCAGCAGCTTATCACCAGGGGGCCGGAACGAGCAGTACTTC.

The chain recombines TRBV6-5 with TRBJ2-7; a weak D match, TRBD2 (5 bases). The CDR3 runs to 14 residues. Germline CDR1 is MNHEY and CDR2 is SVGAGI. Trimming stripped 5 bases from V and 2 bases from J, with 13 bases between. The CDR3 reads CASSTPGSTYEQYF. CDR3 sequence (DNA): TGTGCCAGCAGTACCCCGGGATCCACCTACGAGCAGTACTTC.

A remark on this clone: Germline and junction disagree at one end, which may indicate a read error. The CDR3 bases are TGTGCCAGCTCACGGCCCGGTAGGGACAACCACTTC. Its protein product is CASSRPGRDNHF. J is TRBJ2-7 and V is TRBV18, with D perhaps TRBD1 (6 bases). The CDR3 has 12 residues. CDR1 KGHSH and CDR2 LQKENI come from the germline V gene.

The rearrangement joins TRBV30 to TRBJ1-2; D is perhaps TRBD1 (5 bases). There are 11 residues in the CDR3. Trimming pared 4 bases from V and 7 bases from J, leaving 10 bases between. Germline lookup yields CDR1 GTSNPN and CDR2 SVGIG (reference sequence). CDR3: CAWMARAGYTF. In nucleotides, the CDR3 is TGTGCCTGGATGGCCAGGGCTGGCTACACCTTC.

CDR3 sequence: CASSQDIMGGQVYQETQYF. In nucleotides, the CDR3 is TGTGCCAGCAGCCAAGATATTATGGGTGGACAGGTGTACCAAGAGACCCAGTACTTC. The chain combines TRBV4-2 with TRBJ2-5; 7 nucleotides align to TRBD1. CDR1 LGHNA and CDR2 YNFKEQ come from the germline V gene. CDR3 length: 19 residues. V was clipped by 0 bases and J by 0 bases; unmatched bases: 13.

This chain connects TRBV19 to TRBJ2-1, with 7 bases matching TRBD1. The CDR3 runs to 15 residues. The trim removed 5 bases at V and 3 bases at J, leaving 7 bases unmatched. Germline CDR1 is LNHDA and CDR2 is SQIVND (reference sequence). In nucleotides, the CDR3 is TGTGCCAGTAGTCCCTCGGGACAGAACTACAATGAGCAGTTCTTC. Translation gives CASSPSGQNYNEQFF. The variable domain in full, completed from reference TRBV19 and TRBJ2-1, reads DGGITQSPKYLFRKEGQNVTLSCEQNLNHDAMYWYRQDPGQGLRLIYYSQIVNDFQKGDIAEGYSVSREKKESFPLTVTSAQKNPTAFYLCASSPSGQNYNEQFFGPGTRLTVL.

V gene TRBV6-5 combines with J gene TRBJ1-5; no reliable D call. Per the germline V gene, CDR1 is MNHEY and CDR2 is SVGAGI. The CDR3 is 11 amino acids. The V gene lost 2 bases and the J gene lost 9 bases, with 5 bases spanning the gap. The CDR3 DNA reads TGTGCCAGCAGTTACCCCAGGCCCCAGCATTTT. Translation: CASSYPRPQHF.

CDR3 DNA sequence: TGTGCCAGCAGCTCGCCAGGGGGTACCGGGGAGCTGTTTTTT. Its protein product is CASSSPGGTGELFF. The chain uses TRBV7-2 and TRBJ2-2, with 7 bases identical to TRBD1. The trim removed 4 bases at V and 5 bases at J, leaving 4 bases unmatched. The germline CDR1 and CDR2 sequences are SGHTA and FQGNSA. CDR3 length: 14 amino acids.

The chain carries TRBV28 and TRBJ1-4; no clear D. Trimming removed 6 bases from V and 7 bases from J, with 21 bases in between. The CDR3 consists of 16 residues. CDR1 and CDR2 (germline): MDHEN, SYDVKM. The CDR3 loop is CASSSAKAGYGEKLFF. The CDR3 nucleotides are TGTGCCAGCAGCTCCGCAAAAGCAGGCTATGGTGAAAAACTGTTTTTT.

The chain combines TRBV27 with TRBJ2-2; the match to TRBD2 covers 16 bases. Germline values: CDR1 MNHEY, CDR2 SMNVEV (reference sequence). This CDR3 region has 17 residues. CDR3 in amino acids: CETWGLAGGPDTGELFF. The CDR3 DNA reads TGTGAAACTTGGGGACTAGCGGGAGGGCCTGACACCGGGGAGCTGTTTTTT.

This CDR3 reads CASSDRNYGYTF. CDR3 coding DNA: TGTGCCAGCAGTGACAGAAACTATGGCTACACCTTC. The chain carries TRBV2 and TRBJ1-2, with D uncertain. The germline CDR1 and CDR2 sequences are SNHLY and FYNNEI. The CDR3 contains 12 residues. The ends were cut back, 3 bases at V and 2 bases at J, with 4 bases in the middle. The complete variable domain, with remaining parts taken from reference TRBV2 and TRBJ1-2, reads EPEVTQTPSHQVTQMGQEVILRCVPISNHLYFYWYRQILGQKVEFLVSFYNNEISEKSEIFDDQFSVERPDGSNFTLKIRSTKLEDSAMYFCASSDRNYGYTFGSGTRLTVV.

The chain has TRBV9 and TRBJ1-3; D is undetermined. The CDR3 spans 17 residues. From germline, CDR1 is SGDLS and CDR2 YYNGEE. V was cut by 0 bases and J by 0 bases, with 13 bases left in between. CDR3 in amino acids: CASSVDGQAYSGNTIYF. The CDR3 DNA sequence: TGTGCCAGCAGCGTAGACGGTCAGGCCTACTCTGGAAACACCATATATTTT.

About this clone itself: One end of the junction varies from germline; a read error may be responsible. V is TRBV7-9 and J is TRBJ2-2; 10 bases agree with TRBD1. The germline gives CDR1 SEHNR, CDR2 FQNEAQ (reference sequence). The CDR3 extends over 16 amino acids. Here the CDR3 reads CSSSPRTGGSTGELFF. CDR3 nucleotide sequence: TGTTCCAGCAGCCCCCGGACAGGGGGAAGCACCGGGGAGCTGTTTTTT. Together with reference TRBV7-9 and TRBJ2-2, the CDR3 gives the full variable domain: DTGVSQNPRHKITKRGQNVTFRCDPISEHNRLYWYRQTLGQGPEFLTYFQNEAQLEKSRLLSDRFSAERPKGSFSTLEIQRTEQGDSAMYLCSSSPRTGGSTGELFFGEGSRLTVL.

The chain couples TRBV5-1 to TRBJ1-1, with 7 bases identical to TRBD1. V lost 4 bases and J lost 2; bases outside the gene matches: 8. Germline V lookup: CDR1 SGHRS, CDR2 YFSETQ. The CDR3 covers 15 residues. CDR3 sequence (DNA): TGCGCCAGCAGCATTGACCGACAGGGAAACACTGAAGCTTTCTTT. It codes for CASSIDRQGNTEAFF.

This chain joins TRBV19 and TRBJ1-2, with TRBD1 identical over 9 bases. J was trimmed by 3 bases and V by 8 bases; bases with no gene match: 10. This CDR3 comprises 15 residues. CDR1 and CDR2 (germline): LNHDA, SQIVND (reference sequence). CDR3 bases: TGTGCCAGTGATACCGGGACAGGGCCTTACTATGGCTACACCTTC. Amino acid sequence: CASDTGTGPYYGYTF.

The chain employs TRBV27 and TRBJ1-2; 7 bases match TRBD1. Unmatched junction bases numbered 10, after V lost 7 bases and J lost 5 bases. Germline V gives CDR1 MNHEY, CDR2 SMNVEV (reference sequence). The CDR3 totals 14 residues. The CDR3 is CASTPRQGTYGYTF. The DNA for the CDR3 is TGTGCCAGCACCCCTCGACAGGGAACATATGGCTACACCTTC.

The chain is built from TRBV29-1 and TRBJ2-5; 9 bases match TRBD1. The J call is uncertain, as TRBJ2-7 better fits the DNA end. Germline assignment: CDR1 SQVTM and CDR2 ANQGSEA. The CDR3 is made up of 14 amino acids. The CDR3 DNA follows: TGCAGCGTTGAGGGGACAGGGAACTCCTACGAGCAGTACTTC. Its translation: CSVEGTGNSYEQYF.

The J gene is TRBJ2-1, the V gene TRBV19; D gene ambiguous. This CDR3 is built from 14 residues. The germline V gene encodes CDR1 LNHDA and CDR2 SQIVND (reference sequence). Trimming removed 7 bases from V and 0 bases from J, with 10 bases in between. The CDR3 coding sequence is TGTGCCAGTAACGGCGGTCTCTCCTACAATGAGCAGTTCTTC. Encoded protein: CASNGGLSYNEQFF.